One sample yielded the 17 T cell receptor beta chains listed below, sequenced in a study of blood T cell repertoires in COVID-19. Method: immunoSEQ multiplex PCR; TCRdb's copy keeps in-frame clones and lacks some. The profile shows about 140,000 clones, 88% of them singletons. The source material was peripheral blood. The receptors come from a man between 70 and 80 years old with acute or convalescent COVID-19.

The chain has TRBV2 and TRBJ2-7, with 7 bases fitting TRBD2. The CDR3 consists of 15 residues. Germline assignment: CDR1 SNHLY and CDR2 FYNNEI. The J segment lost 3 bases and the V segment lost 2 bases, leaving 7 bases of the junction unmatched. The CDR3 here is CASSEFPREGYEQYF. DNA for the CDR3: TGTGCCAGCAGTGAATTTCCCAGGGAGGGCTACGAGCAGTACTTC.

This chain links TRBV27 with TRBJ2-1, with a tentative D call TRBD2 (5 bases). This CDR3 has 15 amino acids. The germline V gene has CDR1 MNHEY and CDR2 SMNVEV (reference sequence). V was shortened by 5 bases and J by 5 bases, with 16 bases between the two germline ends. The CDR3 reads CASSAPRGRHNEQFF. CDR3 bases: TGTGCCAGCAGTGCCCCACGAGGGCGACACAATGAGCAGTTCTTC.

This chain connects TRBV19 to TRBJ2-3, with a weak D call TRBD1 (6 bases). CDR3 length equals 16 residues. V lost 3 bases and J 4 bases, leaving 17 bases between the germline ends. CDR1 LNHDA and CDR2 SQIVND come from the germline V gene (reference sequence). DNA of the CDR3: TGTGCCAGTAGTATCCGGGACACACAACTGGCAGATACGCAGTATTTT. Translation gives CASSIRDTQLADTQYF.

V usage is TRBV5-1 and J usage is TRBJ2-3, with 7 bases fitting TRBD1. Germline V gene sequence: CDR1 SGHRS, CDR2 YFSETQ. Trimming removed 0 bases from V and 4 bases from J; junction bases left unmatched: 2. The CDR3 spans 14 residues. This CDR3 reads CASSLGTGSDTQYF. The CDR3 coding sequence is TGCGCCAGCAGCTTGGGGACAGGTTCAGATACGCAGTATTTT.

This rearrangement joins TRBV3-1 (or the pseudogene TRBV3-2) to TRBJ2-5; 8 positions agree with TRBD2. Germline V gene data show CDR1 as LGHDT and CDR2 as YNNKEL (reference sequence). This CDR3 spans 14 amino acids. Trimming at V came to 4 bases and at J to 5 bases, leaving 6 bases not matched to a gene. The CDR3 loop reads CASSLAGGEETQYF. Written as DNA, the CDR3 is TGTGCCAGCAGCCTCGCGGGGGGCGAGGAGACCCAGTACTTC.

This chain connects TRBV14 to TRBJ1-1; D unresolved. The CDR3 covers 17 residues. Trimming took off 1 base at V and 0 bases at J, with 15 bases between the two ends. Looked up from germline, CDR1 is SGHDN and CDR2 is FVKESK. The DNA for the CDR3 is TGTGCCAGCAGCCAAGCGGGGTTGGTTTTCGTGAACACTGAAGCTTTCTTT. Its translation is CASSQAGLVFVNTEAFF.

This chain links TRBV5-1 with TRBJ2-2, with a weak D call TRBD1 (6 bases). Trimming cost V 0 bases and J 6 bases, with 18 bases left between them. This CDR3 spans 17 amino acids. Germline V gene lookup returns CDR1 SGHRS and CDR2 YFSETQ. The CDR3 spells CASSLALAGDFAGELFF. For the CDR3, the DNA is TGCGCCAGCAGCTTGGCCTTGGCAGGGGATTTCGCCGGGGAGCTGTTTTTT.

This clone has more than one count but fewer than ten. The chain combines TRBV12-3 or TRBV12-4 with TRBJ1-1, with 8 bases aligning to TRBD1. Trimming at V came to 6 bases and at J to 7 bases, leaving 4 bases not matched to a gene. The CDR3 sequence is 12 residues long. The CDR3 region has the DNA TGTGCCAGCAGCAGGACAGGGCTTGAAGCTTTCTTT. This gives the protein CASSRTGLEAFF.

This clone was seen just once. This chain connects TRBV10-3 to TRBJ1-2, with D perhaps matching TRBD1 (5 bases). CDR3 length: 13 amino acids. Germline loops: CDR1 ENHRY, CDR2 SYGVKD. V was pared by 3 bases and J by 2 bases, with 7 bases between. CDR3: CAISEGVNYGYTF. CDR3 DNA: TGTGCCATCAGTGAAGGGGTCAACTATGGCTACACCTTC.

The chain employs TRBV6-5 and TRBJ1-1, with 7 bases lining up with TRBD1. The trim removed 4 bases at V and 0 bases at J, leaving 2 bases unmatched. The CDR3 is 14 amino acids. Looked up from germline, CDR1 is MNHEY and CDR2 is SVGAGI. CDR3 nucleotides: TGTGCCAGCAGTTCGACAGGGATGAACACTGAAGCTTTCTTT. Its protein is CASSSTGMNTEAFF.

The rearrangement joins TRBV19 to TRBJ1-1, with 8 bases matching TRBD1. The CDR3 has 14 amino acids. V shed 5 bases, J shed 6 bases, and the junction held 8 bases outside the gene matches. Germline V CDR1 and CDR2: LNHDA, SQIVND (reference sequence). The CDR3, as DNA: TGTGCCAGTAGTTCCACGACAGGGGTACCTGAAGCTTTCTTT. This codes for CASSSTTGVPEAFF.

The chain couples TRBV4-1 to TRBJ1-2; tentatively, D is TRBD1 (5 bases). The CDR3 contains 15 residues. The V end was cut by 0 bases, the J end by 6 bases, with 14 bases between. The germline V gene encodes CDR1 MGHRA and CDR2 YSYEKL. CDR3 sequence reads: CASSQDIREGDGYTF. The CDR3, as DNA: TGCGCCAGCAGCCAAGACATCAGGGAAGGGGATGGCTACACCTTC.

The V gene is TRBV12-2, the J gene TRBJ2-7; the tabulated D call, TRBD1, remains unverified against the DNA. TRBV12-2 is flagged as a pseudogene. This CDR3 has 14 amino acids. The CDR3 DNA follows: TGTGCAAGTCGCTTAGCCGGACACCTCTACGAGCAGTACTTC. Encoded protein: CASRLAGHLYEQYF.

V usage is TRBV28 and J usage is TRBJ2-7, with D perhaps matching TRBD1 (5 bases). The CDR3 is 13 residues long. V gave up 3 bases and J gave up 5 bases, with 11 bases separating them. Germline assignment: CDR1 MDHEN and CDR2 SYDVKM. CDR3 bases: TGTGCCAGCAGTTTGGGCAGGGAAGACGAGCAGTACTTC. It specifies CASSLGREDEQYF.

The J gene is TRBJ1-5, the V gene TRBV7-9; D possibly corresponds to TRBD1 (6 bases). V was trimmed by 3 bases and J by 6 bases, leaving 9 bases between them. CDR1 is SEHNR and CDR2 is FQNEAQ in the germline V gene (reference sequence). This CDR3 has 13 residues. The CDR3 loop reads CASSLGGGQPQHF. The CDR3 DNA reads as TGTGCCAGCAGCTTGGGAGGGGGTCAGCCCCAGCATTTT.

The sample holds a few counts of this clone. The V call is TRBV3-1 (or the pseudogene TRBV3-2), the J call TRBJ2-7; TRBD1 agrees at 7 bases. V shed 3 bases and J 2 bases; nucleotides not matched to a gene: 7. In germline, CDR1 is LGHDT, CDR2 YNNKEL (reference sequence). The CDR3 sequence is 15 residues long. CDR3 in amino acids: CASSQLGTAPYEQYF. The CDR3 DNA reads as TGTGCCAGCAGCCAGCTAGGGACAGCCCCCTACGAGCAGTACTTC.

The CDR3 region is CASNIAGGRDTQYF. The CDR3 DNA reads as TGTGCCAGTAACATAGCGGGGGGGCGCGATACGCAGTATTTT. The chain is built from TRBV19 and TRBJ2-3; the match to TRBD2 covers 11 bases. V shed 7 bases, J shed 6 bases, and the junction held 6 bases outside the gene matches. Germline CDR1 LNHDA, CDR2 SQIVND (reference sequence). The CDR3 totals 14 residues.